This T cell receptor beta chain stems from a study of CD8 T cells in Susac syndrome. CDR1 is SGHDT and CDR2 is YYEEEE in the germline V gene. The CDR3 length is 14 residues. V shed 4 bases, J shed 3 bases, and the junction held 4 bases outside the gene matches. When the RNA was reverse transcribed, random hexamers were used with an input of about 0.5 to 1 ug. Across 54 Vbeta and 13 Jbeta, TCR beta CDR3 was amplified with immunoSEQ multiplex PCR. Via MiXCR, TCRdb re-called the immunoSEQ multiplex PCR reads, giving one row per CDR3 protein. The sample includes approximately 110,000 distinct CDR3 sequences, around 96% seen only once; the top ten take roughly 0.091%. This clonotype came up once. The sequenced target, TCR beta, came from blood CD8+ and CD4+ T cells. Healthy donors constituted the control group, matched for age and sex.

The chain joins TRBV5-6 to TRBJ2-7, with TRBD1 matching 10 bases. The TCR was taken from a human donor in good health. Sample: CD4+ T cells from PBMCs. CDR3: CASSRGQGNYEQYF. The CDR3 DNA sequence: TGTGCCAGCAGCAGGGGACAGGGGAACTACGAGCAGTACTTC.